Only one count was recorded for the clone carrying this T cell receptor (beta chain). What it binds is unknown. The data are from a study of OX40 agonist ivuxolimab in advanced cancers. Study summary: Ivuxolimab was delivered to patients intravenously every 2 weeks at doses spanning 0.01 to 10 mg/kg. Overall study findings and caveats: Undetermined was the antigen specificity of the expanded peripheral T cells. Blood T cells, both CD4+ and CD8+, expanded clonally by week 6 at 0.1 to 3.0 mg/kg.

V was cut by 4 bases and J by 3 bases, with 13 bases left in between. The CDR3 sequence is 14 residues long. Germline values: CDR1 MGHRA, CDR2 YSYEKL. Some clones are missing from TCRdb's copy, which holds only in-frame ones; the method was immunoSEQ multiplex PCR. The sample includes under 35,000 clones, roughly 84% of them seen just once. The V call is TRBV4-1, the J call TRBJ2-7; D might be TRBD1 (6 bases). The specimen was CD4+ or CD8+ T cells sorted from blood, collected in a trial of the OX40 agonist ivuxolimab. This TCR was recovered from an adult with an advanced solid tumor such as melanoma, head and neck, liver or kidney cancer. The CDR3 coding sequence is TGCGCCAGCAGCCGTCAGACAGGTATCTACGAGCAGTACTTC. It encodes CASSRQTGIYEQYF.